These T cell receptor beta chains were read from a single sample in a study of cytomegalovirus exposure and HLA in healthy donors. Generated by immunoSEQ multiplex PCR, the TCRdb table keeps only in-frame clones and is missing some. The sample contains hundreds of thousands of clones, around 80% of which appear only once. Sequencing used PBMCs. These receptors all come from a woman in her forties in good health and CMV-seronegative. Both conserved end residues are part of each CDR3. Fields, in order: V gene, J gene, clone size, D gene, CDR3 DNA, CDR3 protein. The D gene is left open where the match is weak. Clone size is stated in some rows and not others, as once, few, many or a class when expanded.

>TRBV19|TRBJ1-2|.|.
TGTGCCAGTAGTATAGGGGAGAGGCCCGGCTATGGCTACACCTTC
CASSIGERPGYGYTF
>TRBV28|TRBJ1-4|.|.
TGTGCCAGCGGGGCTCAGGACGCAACTAATGAAAAACTGTTTTTT
CASGAQDATNEKLFF
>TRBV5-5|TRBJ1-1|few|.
TGTGCCAGCAGCCCGGCAGCGGTGAACACTGAAGCTTTCTTT
CASSPAAVNTEAFF
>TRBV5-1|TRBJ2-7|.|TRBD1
TGCGCCAGCAGCCCTACAGGGGGCTTACACTACGAGCAGTACTTC
CASSPTGGLHYEQYF
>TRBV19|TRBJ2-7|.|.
TGTGCCAGTAGTATAGCCGGGGGACGGGGCGAGCAGTACTTC
CASSIAGGRGEQYF
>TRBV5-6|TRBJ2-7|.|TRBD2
TGTGCCAGCAGCTCACTAGCGGGGGCCTACGAGCAGTACTTC
CASSSLAGAYEQYF
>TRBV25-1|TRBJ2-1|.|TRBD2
TGTGCCAGCAGTGGACTAGCGGGGGGAAATGAGCAGTTCTTC
CASSGLAGGNEQFF
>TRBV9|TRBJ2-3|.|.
TGTGCCAGCAGCGTAGGGGCAGGTGACCGCACAGATACGCAGTATTTT
CASSVGAGDRTDTQYF
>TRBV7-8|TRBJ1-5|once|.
TGTGCCAGCAGCTTAGCGGACAGTAGCAATCAGCCCCAGCATTTT
CASSLADSSNQPQHF
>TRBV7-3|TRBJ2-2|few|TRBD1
TGTGCCAGCAGCTTATGGCAGGGGGCCGGGGAGCTGTTTTTT
CASSLWQGAGELFF
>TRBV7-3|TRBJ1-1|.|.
TGTGCCAGCAGCGCGCAGGGAAACACTGAAGCTTTCTTT
CASSAQGNTEAFF
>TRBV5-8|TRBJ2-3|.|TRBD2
TGTGCCAGCAGCGGATTTAGCGGGGGGCTTGGGGATACGCAGTATTTT
CASSGFSGGLGDTQYF
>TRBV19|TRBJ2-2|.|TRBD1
TGTGCCAGTAGTGACAGGGAGTTAGACACCGGGGAGCTGTTTTTT
CASSDRELDTGELFF
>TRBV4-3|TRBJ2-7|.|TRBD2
TGCGCCAGCAGCCAAGATGGGGGGGGCGAGCAGTACTTC
CASSQDGGGEQYF
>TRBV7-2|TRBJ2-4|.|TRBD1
TGTGCCAGCAGCTTCGGGACAGCTGGTCCCATCATTCAGTACTTC
CASSFGTAGPIIQYF
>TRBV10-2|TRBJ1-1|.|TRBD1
TGCGCCAGCAGTTCAACAGGGGACACTGAAGCTTTCTTT
CASSSTGDTEAFF
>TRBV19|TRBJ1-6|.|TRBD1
TGTGCCAGTAGTATCGCCGGGACAGGGAATGTCCTCCACTTT
CASSIAGTGNVLHF
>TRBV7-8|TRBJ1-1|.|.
TGTGCCAGCAGCAGACAGAACATAAACACTGAAGCTTTCTTT
CASSRQNINTEAFF
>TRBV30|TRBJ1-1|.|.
TGTGCCTGGAGTGTAGATTCAGGGAACACTGAAGCTTTCTTT
CAWSVDSGNTEAFF
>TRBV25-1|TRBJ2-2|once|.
TGTGCCAGCAGTGAAGTAGACAGGAACACCGGGGAGCTGTTTTTT
CASSEVDRNTGELFF
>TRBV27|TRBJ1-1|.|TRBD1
TGTGCCAGCAGTTTCGCGGACAGGGGATACACTGAAGCTTTCTTT
CASSFADRGYTEAFF
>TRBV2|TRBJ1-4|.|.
TGTGCCAGCAGTGAAGCGCTGCGGGAAAAACTGTTTTTT
CASSEALREKLFF
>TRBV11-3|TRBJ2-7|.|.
TGTGCCAGCAGCTCGGCCTCTGCGACAACCTACGAGCAGTACTTC
CASSSASATTYEQYF
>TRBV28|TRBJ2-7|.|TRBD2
TGTGCCAGCAGTACTAGGGGATCTAGCGGGGGTTCCTACGAGCAGTACTTC
CASSTRGSSGGSYEQYF
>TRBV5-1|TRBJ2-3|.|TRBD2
TGCGCCAGTCAACCTAGCGGGGGGGCCGGAGATACGCAGTATTTT
CASQPSGGAGDTQYF
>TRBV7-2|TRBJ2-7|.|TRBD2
TGTGCCAGCAGCCTTGAGGCCGGGACTAGCGCCGAGCAGTACTTC
CASSLEAGTSAEQYF
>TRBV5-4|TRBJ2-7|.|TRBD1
TGTGCCAGCAGCTGGGACAGGGGGCCCTACGAGCAGTACTTC
CASSWDRGPYEQYF
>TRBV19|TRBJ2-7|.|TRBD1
TGTGCCAGTAGTATCGCCCCGGGACAGGGGGTACGGTACGAGCAGTACTTC
CASSIAPGQGVRYEQYF
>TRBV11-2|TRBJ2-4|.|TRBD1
TGTGCCAGCAGCTTAGCCGACGGGACAGCCGATCTAGCCAAAAACATTCAGTACTTC
CASSLADGTADLAKNIQYF
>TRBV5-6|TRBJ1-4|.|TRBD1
TGTGCCAGCAGCTTGGCTGGACAGGGCGAAAAACTGTTTTTT
CASSLAGQGEKLFF
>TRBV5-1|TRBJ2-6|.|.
TGCGCCAGCAGCTCCCTACGTGAGGATTCTCTTGCCTTCTCTGGGGCCAACGTCCTGACTTTC
CASSSLREDSLAFSGANVLTF